This passage covers 23 T cell receptor beta chains from one sample sequenced in a study of T-cell memory formation after mild COVID-19. TCRdb reanalysed the 5' RACE reads using MiXCR and keeps one entry per CDR3 protein. Of a few hundred thousand distinct CDR3 sequences listed, 16% are singletons. The source material was PBMCs or a T cell subset sorted from them (not recorded which). These receptors were collected from a man younger than 35 who had mild COVID-19 (a few samples of this study predate the infection). Cell type and time point are not known.

This chain uses TRBV6-6 with TRBJ2-1; 9 bases are shared with TRBD1. CDR1 is MNHNY, CDR2 SVGAGI, per germline (reference sequence). The CDR3 runs 14 residues. V shed 6 bases and J 8 bases; nucleotides not matched to a gene: 8. The DNA of the CDR3 is TGTGCCAGCAGCCGCCGACAGGGGGGCGATGAGCAGTTCTTC. The encoded protein is CASSRRQGGDEQFF.

The rearrangement links TRBV3-2 to TRBJ1-2; the table names TRBD1, a call not compared with the DNA. TRBV3-2 is a pseudogene segment. The CDR3 covers 15 residues. The CDR3 sequence is CASSRKTGAGDGYTF. For the CDR3, the DNA is TGTGCCAGCAGCCGAAAGACAGGCGCAGGGGACGGCTACACCTTC.

This clonotype was counted only a few times. The chain uses TRBV14 and TRBJ2-5, with D perhaps matching TRBD2 (6 bases). The germline CDR1 and CDR2 sequences are SGHDN and FVKESK. CDR3 length equals 14 residues. Trimming left V 0 bases short and J 5 bases short, with 10 bases between. This chain's CDR3 is CASSQEWAGETQYF. The DNA for the CDR3 is TGTGCCAGCAGCCAAGAGTGGGCGGGGGAGACCCAGTACTTC.

This clonotype was counted only a few times. Written as DNA, the CDR3 is TGTGCCAGCAGTTTGTGGCGTGTGAGGGGGCATGAGCAGTACGTC. Its protein product is CASSLWRVRGHEQYV. The chain uses TRBV28 and TRBJ2-7; 7 bases are shared with TRBD1. This CDR3 has 15 amino acids. With 3 bases clipped from V and 7 bases from J, the junction kept 12 bases outside the gene matches. Germline CDR1 reads MDHEN; CDR2 reads SYDVKM.

J is TRBJ2-5 and V is TRBV5-1; D is perhaps TRBD1 (6 bases). CDR3 size: 15 residues. Germline values: CDR1 SGHRS, CDR2 YFSETQ. The V gene lost 2 bases and the J gene lost 1 base, with 12 bases spanning the gap. CDR3 protein: CASSLGGHFQETQYF. CDR3 coding DNA: TGCGCCAGCAGCTTAGGGGGACACTTCCAAGAGACCCAGTACTTC.

The chain links TRBV29-1 to TRBJ1-2; D is uncertain. In germline, CDR1 is SQVTM, CDR2 ANQGSEA. The CDR3 is 13 residues long. Trimming removed 2 bases from V and 5 bases from J, with 12 bases in between. The CDR3 loop reads CSVEPPGLYGYTF. As DNA, the CDR3 is TGCAGCGTTGAACCCCCCGGACTATATGGCTACACCTTC.

V and J are TRBV19 and TRBJ1-5; D unresolved. Per germline, CDR1 LNHDA and CDR2 SQIVND (reference sequence). V lost 9 bases to trimming and J lost 0 bases, with 9 bases between them. The CDR3 length is 13 residues. The CDR3 DNA reads as TGTGCCAGAATGGACCCTAGCAATCAGCCCCAGCATTTT. Its translation is CARMDPSNQPQHF.

This clonotype came up a few times. The rearrangement uses TRBV18 and TRBJ1-1; tentatively, D is TRBD1 (6 bases). There are 17 residues in the CDR3. Germline V gene data show CDR1 as KGHSH and CDR2 as LQKENI. V lost 3 bases to trimming and J lost 4 bases, with 21 bases between them. The CDR3 sequence: CASSPNRGRGLITEAFF. As DNA, the CDR3 is TGTGCCAGCTCACCGAACAGAGGAAGGGGGTTGATCACTGAAGCTTTCTTT.

In its sample, this clonotype was seen once. This rearrangement joins TRBV6-5 to TRBJ2-3; D not certain. V shed 0 bases and J shed 3 bases, with 7 bases lying between them. Germline CDR1 MNHEY, CDR2 SVGAGI. The CDR3 is 14 amino acids. The CDR3, as DNA: TGTGCCAGCAGTTACTCCGAGAGTACAGATACGCAGTATTTT. Protein: CASSYSESTDTQYF.

This clonotype was seen many times. The genes are TRBV14 and TRBJ2-6; D unresolved. Germline V lookup: CDR1 SGHDN, CDR2 FVKESK. The ends were cut back, 4 bases at V and 0 bases at J, with 7 bases in the middle. This CDR3 contains 15 residues. CDR3 nucleotides: TGTGCCAGCAGCCGAGGAAGCTCTGGGGCCAACGTCCTGACTTTC. It specifies CASSRGSSGANVLTF.

This clonotype came up many times. The genes are TRBV9 and TRBJ2-5; TRBD2 aligns across 10 bases. V shed 3 bases, J shed 5 bases, and the junction held 7 bases outside the gene matches. Germline V gene data show CDR1 as SGDLS and CDR2 as YYNGEE. This CDR3 is built from 15 residues. This CDR3 is CASSAGLASLETQYF. CDR3 DNA sequence: TGTGCCAGCAGCGCGGGACTAGCGAGTTTGGAGACCCAGTACTTC.

This clonotype was seen a handful of times. The chain employs TRBV3-1 and TRBJ2-7; D unclear. The germline V and J ends were trimmed by 0 bases and 8 bases, with 11 bases remaining between them. Looked up from germline, CDR1 is LGHDT and CDR2 is YNNKEL (reference sequence). This CDR3 has 13 residues. The CDR3 region is CASSQDYWAQQYF. CDR3 coding DNA: TGTGCCAGCAGCCAAGACTATTGGGCTCAGCAGTACTTC.

The chain joins TRBV20-1 to TRBJ1-5; no firm D call. This CDR3 is 14 amino acids long. With 3 bases removed from V and 2 bases from J, the gap between germline ends came to 11 bases. CDR1 and CDR2 from the germline V gene are DFQATT and SNEGSKA (reference sequence). In DNA form, the CDR3 reads TGCAGTGCTAGTGTCGCCGGAGGCAATCAGCCCCAGCATTTT. It yields the protein CSASVAGGNQPQHF.

The chain carries TRBV7-2 and TRBJ1-3; D is unresolved. The CDR3 spans 16 residues. V was clipped by 2 bases and J by 0 bases, with 11 bases between them. Germline V CDR1 and CDR2: SGHTA, FQGNSA. This CDR3 is CASSLSGQRSGNTIYF. The CDR3 DNA sequence: TGTGCCAGCAGCTTAAGTGGCCAGCGCTCTGGAAACACCATATATTTT.

The chain uses TRBV7-9 and TRBJ1-3; D ambiguous. The CDR3 covers 16 residues. Deletions cut 0 bases from V and 0 bases from J, with 9 bases between. Germline values: CDR1 SEHNR, CDR2 FQNEAQ (reference sequence). The CDR3 coding sequence is TGTGCCAGCAGCTTAGCACTACGGAGCTCTGGAAACACCATATATTTT. Amino acid sequence: CASSLALRSSGNTIYF.

CDR3 sequence reads: CAISLDSQETQYF. The DNA of the CDR3 is TGTGCCATCAGCCTAGACAGCCAAGAGACCCAGTACTTC. The genes are TRBV10-3 and TRBJ2-5; possibly TRBD1 for D (5 bases). CDR1 is ENHRY, CDR2 SYGVKD, per germline. The CDR3 totals 13 residues. Deletions cut 6 bases from V and 1 base from J, with 9 bases between.

The sample holds many counts of this clonotype. The chain uses TRBV4-3 and TRBJ1-2, with a possible D match to TRBD1 (5 bases). The CDR3 totals 14 residues. The V and J ends lost 0 bases and 2 bases respectively, with 7 bases between them. CDR1 and CDR2 from the germline V gene are LGHNA and YSLEER. The CDR3 loop is CASSQDWGNYGYTF. The CDR3 DNA is TGCGCCAGCAGCCAAGATTGGGGGAACTATGGCTACACCTTC.

This clonotype was detected a few times. This chain links TRBV30 with TRBJ2-3; 8 bases are a match to TRBD2. The ends lost 3 bases at V and 6 bases at J; junction bases unmatched: 11. The CDR3 consists of 15 residues. The V gene's germline CDR1 is GTSNPN and CDR2 SVGIG (reference sequence). CDR3 bases: TGTGCCTGGAGCAACGTAGCGGGGACCGTGGATACGCAGTATTTT. This codes for CAWSNVAGTVDTQYF.

The CDR3 DNA is TGCAGTGCTAGAGGACGGTCAGGGGGCCGAACCGGGGAGCTGTTTTTT. As protein: CSARGRSGGRTGELFF. V usage is TRBV20-1 and J usage is TRBJ2-2, with 8 bases that match TRBD1. Per the germline V gene, CDR1 is DFQATT and CDR2 is SNEGSKA (reference sequence). V lost 1 base and J lost 5; bases outside the gene matches: 9. This CDR3 spans 16 amino acids.

This clonotype was recorded many times. V gene TRBV5-1 combines with J gene TRBJ2-4, with no clear D. The CDR3 consists of 14 residues. With 3 bases removed from V and 0 bases from J, the gap between germline ends came to 7 bases. CDR1 is SGHRS, CDR2 YFSETQ, per germline. CDR3: CASSSTIAKNIQYF. The DNA for the CDR3 is TGCGCCAGCAGCTCAACAATAGCCAAAAACATTCAGTACTTC.

The V gene is TRBV20-1, the J gene TRBJ2-1; D could derive from TRBD1 or TRBD2 (5 bases each). The CDR3 spans 13 residues. Germline V gene sequence: CDR1 DFQATT, CDR2 SNEGSKA (reference sequence). Trimming shortened V by 3 bases and J by 8 bases, and 14 bases separated the two germline ends. CDR3 in DNA: TGCAGTGCTAGCGCGGGCGCCAGGGATGAGCAGTTCTTC. Amino acids: CSASAGARDEQFF.

This clonotype came up a few times. The chain employs TRBV9 and TRBJ2-7, with D perhaps matching TRBD1 (9 bases). Trimming took off 4 bases at V and 2 bases at J, with 16 bases between the two ends. This CDR3 has 15 residues. CDR1 is SGDLS, CDR2 YYNGEE, per germline. CDR3 DNA sequence: TGTGCCAGCAGCCGCGGGGGGACAGGGACCTACGAGCAGTACTTC. Translation: CASSRGGTGTYEQYF. The complete variable domain, with remaining parts taken from reference TRBV9 and TRBJ2-7, reads DSGVTQTPKHLITATGQRVTLRCSPRSGDLSVYWYQQSLDQGLQFLIQYYNGEERAKGNILERFSAQQFPDLHSELNLSSLELGDSALYFCASSRGGTGTYEQYFGPGTRLTVT.

This clonotype was counted only a few times. The chain couples TRBV19 to TRBJ1-2; a weak D match, TRBD1 (5 bases). CDR3 size: 14 residues. Trimming cost V 8 bases and J 4 bases, with 17 bases left between them. Per germline, CDR1 LNHDA and CDR2 SQIVND (reference sequence). CDR3 residues: CASGQAVGGYGYTF. The CDR3 nucleotides are TGTGCCAGTGGACAAGCTGTGGGGGGCTATGGCTACACCTTC.